This TCR beta chain was captured in a study of beta chain features in type 1 diabetes. Study context: Cell yields, gender and age were similar in healthy donors and patients. Sorted cells examined across all samples numbered about 110,000,000.

Whole-study findings and limits: It was possible that PCR favored shorter templates, equally so in patients and controls.

CDR3 length: 15 amino acids. Per the germline V gene, CDR1 is LGHNA and CDR2 is YNFKEQ. V shed 3 bases and J shed 8 bases, with 17 bases lying between them. About this clone itself: The antigen is undetermined.

The sequenced template was cDNA made from the entire isolated RNA. Clones were read by immunoSEQ multiplex PCR, and TCRdb kept only the in-frame ones, dropping some. The sample lists 300,000 to 350,000 clones, approximately 15% seen once, with about 6.7% in the top ten. The sample consisted of central memory CD4+ T cells from blood. This TCR was recovered from a man younger than 40 in good health. The chain uses TRBV4-2 and TRBJ2-1; TRBD1 might be the D (7 bases). CDR3 DNA sequence: TGTGCCAGCAGCCACCCGTCCAGGGGGGTCGATGAGCAGTTCTTC. It yields the protein CASSHPSRGVDEQFF.